These 13 T cell receptor beta chains came from one sample sequenced in a study of PD-1 blockade in classical Hodgkin lymphoma. Libraries were prepared by immunoSEQ multiplex PCR; TCRdb keeps only in-frame clonotypes and omits some of them. The sample has over 25,000 clones, roughly 70% seen once. All trial patients relapsed after autologous stem cell transplantation. The sample in question was peripheral blood mononuclear cells (PBMCs), obtained before the second cycle of nivolumab. These receptors were taken from a human donor with classical Hodgkin lymphoma.

By share of the sample, this clone is medium-sized (0.01 to 0.1%). The chain joins TRBV6-5 to TRBJ1-1, with 7 bases lining up with TRBD1. Trimming took 5 bases from V and 1 from J; bases not matched to a gene: 7. The CDR3 loop spans 15 amino acids. Germline V gene sequence: CDR1 MNHEY, CDR2 SVGAGI. For the CDR3, the DNA is TGTGCCAGCAGTCTGACAGGGCCGGCGAACACTGAAGCTTTCTTT. This codes for CASSLTGPANTEAFF.

The chain is built from TRBV19 and TRBJ2-5, with D possibly being TRBD1 (5 bases). This CDR3 comprises 13 residues. With 5 bases removed from V and 2 bases from J, the gap between germline ends came to 9 bases. Per germline, CDR1 LNHDA and CDR2 SQIVND (reference sequence). The CDR3 sequence: CASSLDRQETQYF. The CDR3, as DNA: TGTGCCAGTAGTCTTGACAGACAAGAGACCCAGTACTTC. Combining the CDR3 with reference TRBV19 and TRBJ2-5 gives the whole variable domain DGGITQSPKYLFRKEGQNVTLSCEQNLNHDAMYWYRQDPGQGLRLIYYSQIVNDFQKGDIAEGYSVSREKKESFPLTVTSAQKNPTAFYLCASSLDRQETQYFGPGTRLLVL.

The chain links TRBV6-5 to TRBJ2-1; TRBD2 matches at 7 bases. The CDR3 totals 16 residues. Germline V gene sequence: CDR1 MNHEY, CDR2 SVGAGI. J gave up 0 bases and V 0 bases, and 2 bases lay outside the gene matches. In DNA form, the CDR3 reads TGTGCCAGCAGTTACTCGGGGGGGAGCTCCTACAATGAGCAGTTCTTC. The encoded protein is CASSYSGGSSYNEQFF.

This clone was seen only a few times. In DNA, the CDR3 is TGTGCCAGCAGCCAAGTTGAGGTTAGGAACACTGAAGCTTTCTTT. It is translated as CASSQVEVRNTEAFF. This chain links TRBV4-2 with TRBJ1-1; unclear D gene. V was pared by 1 base and J by 1 base, with 10 bases between. The germline gives CDR1 LGHNA, CDR2 YNFKEQ. This CDR3 has 15 residues.

Turning to this clone: The junction differs from germline at one of its ends, possibly a read error. The chain is built from TRBV6-6 and TRBJ2-7; no definite D call. The germline gives CDR1 MNHNY, CDR2 SVGAGI (reference sequence). The CDR3 loop spans 15 amino acids. CDR3 amino acids: CASSYPQASVHEHFF. The CDR3 region has the DNA TGTGCCAGCAGCTATCCACAAGCCTCAGTTCACGAGCATTTCTTC.

J is TRBJ2-7 and V is TRBV10-3; D could derive from TRBD1 or TRBD2 (5 bases each). CDR1 and CDR2 (germline): ENHRY, SYGVKD. The CDR3 contains 13 residues. V lost 6 bases and J lost 2, with 11 bases in between. CDR3 loop: CAIRPGTAYEQYF. The CDR3 coding sequence is TGTGCCATCAGGCCGGGGACCGCCTACGAGCAGTACTTC.

Within the sample, this clone is medium-sized. The chain has TRBV19 and TRBJ2-1; 10 nucleotides agree with TRBD1. The germline V gene encodes CDR1 LNHDA and CDR2 SQIVND (reference sequence). Trimming removed 5 bases from V and 8 bases from J; junction bases left unmatched: 12. CDR3 length: 16 amino acids. CDR3 region: CASSQGQGPPRDEQFF. As DNA, the CDR3 is TGTGCCAGTAGTCAGGGACAGGGGCCACCTCGGGATGAGCAGTTCTTC.

The V call is TRBV5-1, the J call TRBJ1-1, with TRBD1 matching 9 bases. V lost 4 bases and J lost 6; bases outside the gene matches: 7. CDR1 is SGHRS and CDR2 is YFSETQ in the germline V gene. CDR3 length: 14 residues. Here the CDR3 reads CASSPDRGDAEAFF. CDR3 sequence (DNA): TGCGCCAGCAGCCCTGACAGGGGGGACGCTGAAGCTTTCTTT. Full variable domain (remainder filled in from reference TRBV5-1 and TRBJ1-1): KAGVTQTPRYLIKTRGQQVTLSCSPISGHRSVSWYQQTPGQGLQFLFEYFSETQRNKGNFPGRFSGRQFSNSRSEMNVSTLELGDSALYLCASSPDRGDAEAFFGQGTRLTVV.

The J gene is TRBJ2-7, the V gene TRBV6-5; 11 nucleotides align to TRBD1. The CDR3 is made up of 15 amino acids. Germline CDR1 and CDR2: MNHEY and SVGAGI. V lost 4 bases and J lost 3; bases outside the gene matches: 5. The CDR3 DNA reads as TGTGCCAGCAGTTTGAGGACAGGGGGCTTCTACGAGCAGTACTTC. It codes for CASSLRTGGFYEQYF.

This clone showed up just once. The chain carries TRBV11-2 and TRBJ2-7; possibly TRBD1 for D (5 bases). This CDR3 has 15 amino acids. V lost 4 bases and J 1 base, leaving 14 bases between the germline ends. CDR1 is SGHAT and CDR2 is FQNNGV in the germline V gene. CDR3 DNA sequence: TGTGCCAGCAGCTCTAACCAGGGATATTCCTACGAGCAGTACTTC. Translating it yields CASSSNQGYSYEQYF.

The chain couples TRBV30 to TRBJ1-2; possibly TRBD1 for D (6 bases). CDR3 length equals 13 residues. The germline V and J ends were trimmed by 0 bases and 4 bases, with 9 bases remaining between them. The germline V gene encodes CDR1 GTSNPN and CDR2 SVGIG (reference sequence). The CDR3 nucleotides are TGTGCCTGGAGTGTGGGGGCTAGCTATGGCTACACCTTC. It specifies CAWSVGASYGYTF.

The genes are TRBV6-4 and TRBJ2-1; D is undetermined. Per germline, CDR1 MRHNA and CDR2 SNTAGT. Trimming removed 7 bases at V and 4 bases at J, with 20 bases between. The CDR3 contains 16 residues. The CDR3 protein is CASTQKQKNLYNEQFF. The CDR3 nucleotides read TGTGCCAGCACTCAGAAACAGAAGAACCTTTACAATGAGCAGTTCTTC.

The CDR3: CAGLAEGAAFSPLHF. The CDR3 DNA sequence: TGTGCCGGGCTTGCTGAGGGGGCGGCTTTTTCACCCCTCCACTTT. V usage is TRBV6-1 and J usage is TRBJ1-6, with 7 bases matching TRBD1. J was trimmed by 9 bases and V by 11 bases; bases with no gene match: 16. This CDR3 has 15 amino acids. The V gene's germline CDR1 is MNHNS and CDR2 SASEGT.